What follows are 15 T cell receptor beta chains derived from one specimen sequenced in a study of blood T cell repertoires in COVID-19. Some clones are missing from TCRdb's copy, which holds only in-frame ones; the method was immunoSEQ multiplex PCR. This sample has fewer than 350,000 clones; approximately 90% occur once, and the top ten carry approximately 2%. Source material: PBMCs or T cells enriched from blood (not recorded which). These receptors all stem from a woman aged 60 to 75 in a cohort exposed to, infected with or recovered from COVID-19 (not recorded which).

The V gene is TRBV7-2, the J gene TRBJ2-1; 14 nucleotides match TRBD2. The CDR3 length is 15 residues. J gave up 12 bases and V 0 bases, and 4 bases lay outside the gene matches. Germline V gene data show CDR1 as SGHTA and CDR2 as FQGNSA. CDR3 coding DNA: TGTGCCAGCAGCTTAGCGGGACTAGCGGGAGTCGTGCAGTTCTTC. It encodes CASSLAGLAGVVQFF. Full variable domain (rest looked up from reference TRBV7-2 and TRBJ2-1): GAGVSQSPSNKVTEKGKDVELRCDPISGHTALYWYRQSLGQGLEFLIYFQGNSAPDKSGLPSDRFSAERTGGSVSTLTIQRTQQEDSAVYLCASSLAGLAGVVQFFGPGTRLTVL.

V is TRBV6-5 and J is TRBJ1-5; unclear D gene. The germline V gene has CDR1 MNHEY and CDR2 SVGAGI. The CDR3 spans 14 residues. The V and J ends lost 3 bases and 0 bases respectively, with 6 bases between them. This chain's CDR3 is CASSYRGSNQPQHF. CDR3 coding DNA: TGTGCCAGCAGTTATAGAGGTAGCAATCAGCCCCAGCATTTT.

V gene TRBV9 combines with J gene TRBJ1-5, with 10 nucleotides matching TRBD1. The CDR3 spans 15 residues. Germline loops: CDR1 SGDLS, CDR2 YYNGEE. V was clipped by 3 bases and J by 9 bases; unmatched bases: 9. The CDR3 loop is CASSASAGTGVPQHF. CDR3 coding DNA: TGTGCCAGCAGCGCCTCGGCCGGGACAGGGGTGCCCCAGCATTTT.

There are a few counts of this clone. The J gene is TRBJ2-7, the V gene TRBV5-6, with TRBD1 as a possible D gene (6 bases). This CDR3 contains 14 residues. Germline V gene lookup returns CDR1 SGHDT and CDR2 YYEEEE. V lost 2 bases and J 6 bases, leaving 15 bases between the germline ends. The CDR3 DNA reads TGTGCCAGCAGCTTAGGGCGGCTCAGGGGCGAGCAGTACTTC. It translates to CASSLGRLRGEQYF.

The rearrangement joins TRBV6-1 to TRBJ2-5; D unresolved. The CDR3 runs 14 residues. V was cut by 0 bases and J by 6 bases, with 11 bases left in between. Germline-derived CDR1 and CDR2 are MNHNS and SASEGT. The CDR3 loop is CASSEARSLQTQYF. The CDR3 DNA sequence: TGTGCCAGCAGTGAAGCTAGGAGTCTTCAGACCCAGTACTTC.

This clone was detected only a few times. The chain has TRBV18 and TRBJ1-1; D might be TRBD1 (5 bases). CDR3 length: 14 residues. CDR1 and CDR2 from the germline V gene are KGHSH and LQKENI. V was clipped by 10 bases and J by 2 bases, with 17 bases between them. The CDR3 here is CATLLGGTNTEAFF. The CDR3 coding sequence is TGTGCCACCCTGCTCGGGGGGACTAACACTGAAGCTTTCTTT.

The V call is TRBV28, the J call TRBJ1-5; possible D gene TRBD1, 6 bases. Germline CDR1 is MDHEN and CDR2 is SYDVKM. There are 14 residues in the CDR3. Deletions cut 5 bases from V and 6 bases from J, with 14 bases between. This CDR3 is CASSRAGVAQPQHF. The CDR3 coding sequence is TGTGCCAGCAGTAGGGCAGGGGTAGCTCAGCCCCAGCATTTT. The variable domain in full, completed from reference TRBV28 and TRBJ1-5, reads DVKVTQSSRYLVKRTGEKVFLECVQDMDHENMFWYRQDPGLGLRLIYFSYDVKMKEKGDIPEGYSVSREKKERFSLILESASTNQTSMYLCASSRAGVAQPQHFGDGTRLSIL.

V and J are TRBV11-3 and TRBJ2-7; possible D gene TRBD2, 6 bases. This CDR3 is 14 amino acids long. V lost 5 bases, J lost 4 bases, and 15 bases lay in between. Germline CDR1 and CDR2: SGHNT and YENEEA. This chain's CDR3 is CASSPGPGLYEQYF. CDR3 nucleotide sequence: TGTGCCAGCAGCCCCGGGCCGGGACTTTACGAGCAGTACTTC.

The chain employs TRBV4-1 and TRBJ2-2; 14 positions agree with TRBD2. V shed 4 bases and J 0 bases; nucleotides not matched to a gene: 4. Germline lookup yields CDR1 MGHRA and CDR2 YSYEKL. This CDR3 is 18 amino acids long. The CDR3 DNA reads TGCGCCAGCAGCCGCCGACTAGCGGGAGGGACGAACACCGGGGAGCTGTTTTTT. Amino acids: CASSRRLAGGTNTGELFF.

The V call is TRBV7-9, the J call TRBJ2-7, with 7 bases matching TRBD2. The CDR3 covers 14 residues. Losses at the gene ends were 1 base for V and 10 bases for J; bases not matched to a gene: 10. Germline values: CDR1 SEHNR, CDR2 FQNEAQ (reference sequence). This chain's CDR3 is CASSLGLSTSLQYF. CDR3 bases: TGTGCCAGCAGCTTAGGTCTATCGACTAGCCTCCAGTACTTC.

CDR3 coding DNA: TGTGCCACCAGCAGAGACCGCTCTGGGGCCAACGTCCTGACTTTC. Translating it yields CATSRDRSGANVLTF. V is TRBV15 and J is TRBJ2-6; D gene ambiguous. The CDR3 is 15 amino acids. The germline V and J ends were trimmed by 0 bases and 0 bases, with 3 bases remaining between them. Germline V lookup: CDR1 LNHNV, CDR2 YYDKDF (reference sequence).

The V and J genes are TRBV27 and TRBJ1-6, with 8 bases aligning to TRBD1. Germline V gives CDR1 MNHEY, CDR2 SMNVEV (reference sequence). The V gene end was trimmed by 7 bases and the J gene end by 7 bases; junction bases not matched to a gene: 9. This CDR3 has 15 amino acids. The CDR3: CASKLTGGKNSPLHF. Here the CDR3 DNA reads TGTGCCAGCAAGCTAACAGGGGGTAAGAATTCACCCCTCCACTTT.

This clone showed up just once. J is TRBJ1-4 and V is TRBV2, with D possibly TRBD1 on 5 matching bases. The V and J ends lost 4 bases and 6 bases respectively, with 12 bases between them. Germline lookup yields CDR1 SNHLY and CDR2 FYNNEI. CDR3 length: 14 residues. CDR3: CASSGGRADEKLFF. The DNA for the CDR3 is TGTGCCAGCAGTGGGGGCAGGGCTGATGAAAAACTGTTTTTT.

This clone was seen once. This chain joins TRBV6-5 and TRBJ1-1, with D possibly matching TRBD1 (5 bases). Trimming took off 6 bases at V and 3 bases at J, with 11 bases between the two ends. The CDR3 sequence is 13 residues long. The germline V gene has CDR1 MNHEY and CDR2 SVGAGI. This chain's CDR3 is CASSPRVDTEAFF. The CDR3 nucleotides read TGTGCCAGCAGCCCCAGGGTCGACACTGAAGCTTTCTTT.

This chain connects TRBV7-3 to TRBJ2-1; 7 bases match TRBD1. V shed 5 bases and J 4 bases; nucleotides not matched to a gene: 5. Germline CDR1 and CDR2: SGHTA and FQGTGA. The CDR3 contains 14 residues. Written as DNA, the CDR3 is TGTGCCAGCAGCCTGGCGACAGGGTACAATGAGCAGTTCTTC. Residues: CASSLATGYNEQFF.